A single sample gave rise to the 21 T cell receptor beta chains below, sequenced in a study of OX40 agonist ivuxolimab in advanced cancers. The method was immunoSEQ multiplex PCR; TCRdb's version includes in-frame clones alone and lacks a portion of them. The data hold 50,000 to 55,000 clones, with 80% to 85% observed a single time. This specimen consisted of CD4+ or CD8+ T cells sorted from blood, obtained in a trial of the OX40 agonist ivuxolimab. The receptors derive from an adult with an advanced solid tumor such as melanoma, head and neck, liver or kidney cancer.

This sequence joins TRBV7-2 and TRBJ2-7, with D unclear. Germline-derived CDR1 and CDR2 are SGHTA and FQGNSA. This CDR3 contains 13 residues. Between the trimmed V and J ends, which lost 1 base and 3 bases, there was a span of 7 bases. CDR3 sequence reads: CASSLDGNYEQYF. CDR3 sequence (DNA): TGTGCCAGCAGCTTAGACGGCAACTACGAGCAGTACTTC.

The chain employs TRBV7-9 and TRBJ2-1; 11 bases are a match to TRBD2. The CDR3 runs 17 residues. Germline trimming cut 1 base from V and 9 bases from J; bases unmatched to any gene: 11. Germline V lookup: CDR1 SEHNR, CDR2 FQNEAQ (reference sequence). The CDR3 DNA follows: TGTGCCAGCAGCTTAGATGGGACTAGCGGAGAGGCTTCTGAGCAGTTCTTC. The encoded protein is CASSLDGTSGEASEQFF.

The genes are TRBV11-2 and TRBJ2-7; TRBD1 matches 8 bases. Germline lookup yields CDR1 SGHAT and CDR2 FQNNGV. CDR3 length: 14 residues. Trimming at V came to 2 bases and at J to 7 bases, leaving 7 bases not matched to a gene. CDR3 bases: TGTGCCAGCAGCTTAATGCAGGGGGCTCGGGAGCAGTACTTC. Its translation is CASSLMQGAREQYF.

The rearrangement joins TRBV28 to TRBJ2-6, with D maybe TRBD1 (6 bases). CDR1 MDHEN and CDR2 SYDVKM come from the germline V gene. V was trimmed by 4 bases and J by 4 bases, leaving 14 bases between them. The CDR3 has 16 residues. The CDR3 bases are TGTGCCAGCAGTTCTATAAGGGGGTCCGGGGCCAACGTCCTGACTTTC. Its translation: CASSSIRGSGANVLTF.

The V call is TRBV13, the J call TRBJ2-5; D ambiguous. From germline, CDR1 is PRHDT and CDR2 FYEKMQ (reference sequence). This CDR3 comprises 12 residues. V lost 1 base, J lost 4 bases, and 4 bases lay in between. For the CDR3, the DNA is TGTGCCAGCAGCTTAGTCCGAGAGACCCAGTACTTC. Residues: CASSLVRETQYF.

The CDR3 here is CSVWQGISPYEQYF. The CDR3 coding sequence is TGCAGCGTTTGGCAGGGAATTTCCCCCTACGAGCAGTACTTC. The rearrangement uses TRBV29-1 and TRBJ2-7; D possibly corresponds to TRBD1 (5 bases). The CDR3 consists of 14 residues. Germline-derived CDR1 and CDR2 are SQVTM and ANQGSEA. V gave up 5 bases and J gave up 2 bases, with 16 bases separating them.

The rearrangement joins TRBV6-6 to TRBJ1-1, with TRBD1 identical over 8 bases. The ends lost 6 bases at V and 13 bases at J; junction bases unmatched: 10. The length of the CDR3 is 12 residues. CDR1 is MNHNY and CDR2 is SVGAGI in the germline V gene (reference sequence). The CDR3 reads CASSDSQGVVFF. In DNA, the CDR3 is TGTGCCAGCAGCGATTCACAGGGGGTAGTTTTCTTT.

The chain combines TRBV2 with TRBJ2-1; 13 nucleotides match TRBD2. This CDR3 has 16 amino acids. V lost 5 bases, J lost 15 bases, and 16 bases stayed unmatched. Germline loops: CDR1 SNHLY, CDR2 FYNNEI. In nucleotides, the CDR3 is TGTGCCAGCAGTCCAGACGGACTAGCGGGAGTTAGTATGCCGTTCTTC. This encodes CASSPDGLAGVSMPFF.

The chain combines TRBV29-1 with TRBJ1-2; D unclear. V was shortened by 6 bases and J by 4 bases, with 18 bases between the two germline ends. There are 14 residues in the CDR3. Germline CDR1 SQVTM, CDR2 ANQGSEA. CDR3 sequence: CSVVIALRGYGYTF. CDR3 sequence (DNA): TGCAGCGTCGTCATTGCCCTTCGGGGCTATGGCTACACCTTC.

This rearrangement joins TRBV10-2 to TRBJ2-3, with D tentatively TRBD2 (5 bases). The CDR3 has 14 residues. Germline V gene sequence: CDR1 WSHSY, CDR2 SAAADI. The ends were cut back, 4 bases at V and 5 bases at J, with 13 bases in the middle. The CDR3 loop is CASSVRTLQDTQYF. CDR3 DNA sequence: TGCGCCAGCAGTGTGCGGACTTTACAAGATACGCAGTATTTT.

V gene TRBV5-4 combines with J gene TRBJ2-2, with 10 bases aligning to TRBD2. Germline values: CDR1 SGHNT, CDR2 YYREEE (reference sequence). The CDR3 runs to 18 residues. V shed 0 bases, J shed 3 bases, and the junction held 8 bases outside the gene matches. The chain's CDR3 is CASSLEYGSGRHTGELFF. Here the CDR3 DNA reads TGTGCCAGCAGCTTGGAGTACGGTAGCGGGAGGCACACCGGGGAGCTGTTTTTT.

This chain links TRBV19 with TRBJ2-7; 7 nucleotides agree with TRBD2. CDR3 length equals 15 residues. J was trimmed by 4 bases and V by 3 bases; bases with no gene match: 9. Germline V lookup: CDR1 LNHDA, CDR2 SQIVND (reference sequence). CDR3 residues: CASSMASGELYEQYF. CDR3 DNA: TGTGCCAGTAGTATGGCTAGCGGAGAATTATACGAGCAGTACTTC.

CDR3 bases: TGTGCCAGCAGCCGCCCTGAAGGGGGCCTTGAAGCTTTCTTT. Protein sequence: CASSRPEGGLEAFF. This chain connects TRBV6-5 to TRBJ1-1; 7 bases line up with TRBD1. V lost 6 bases and J lost 7; bases outside the gene matches: 11. Looked up from germline, CDR1 is MNHEY and CDR2 is SVGAGI. The CDR3 is made up of 14 amino acids.

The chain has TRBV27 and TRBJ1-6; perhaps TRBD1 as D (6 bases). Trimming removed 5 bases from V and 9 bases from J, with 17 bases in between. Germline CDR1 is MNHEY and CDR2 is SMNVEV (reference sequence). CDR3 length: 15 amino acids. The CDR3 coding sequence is TGTGCCAGCAGTCCTCAGGGGCAGAGGGGTTCACCCCTCCACTTT. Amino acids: CASSPQGQRGSPLHF.

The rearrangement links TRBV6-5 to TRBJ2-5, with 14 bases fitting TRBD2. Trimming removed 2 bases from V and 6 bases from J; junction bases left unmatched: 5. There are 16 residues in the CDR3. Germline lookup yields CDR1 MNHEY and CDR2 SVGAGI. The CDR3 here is CASSYIGLAGGKTQYF. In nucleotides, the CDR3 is TGTGCCAGCAGTTACATAGGACTAGCGGGAGGAAAGACCCAGTACTTC.

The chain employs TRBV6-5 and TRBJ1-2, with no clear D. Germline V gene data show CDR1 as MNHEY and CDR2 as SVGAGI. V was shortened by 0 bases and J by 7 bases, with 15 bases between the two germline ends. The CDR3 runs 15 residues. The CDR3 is CASSYSLWGSLGYTF. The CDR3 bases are TGTGCCAGCAGTTACTCGCTTTGGGGATCCCTTGGCTACACCTTC.

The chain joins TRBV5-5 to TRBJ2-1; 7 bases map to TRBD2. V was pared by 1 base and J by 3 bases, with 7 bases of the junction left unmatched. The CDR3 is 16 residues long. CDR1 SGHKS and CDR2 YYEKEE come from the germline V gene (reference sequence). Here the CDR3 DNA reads TGTGCCAGCAGCTTGAGCGGGATGTCCAGCTACAATGAGCAGTTCTTC. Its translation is CASSLSGMSSYNEQFF.

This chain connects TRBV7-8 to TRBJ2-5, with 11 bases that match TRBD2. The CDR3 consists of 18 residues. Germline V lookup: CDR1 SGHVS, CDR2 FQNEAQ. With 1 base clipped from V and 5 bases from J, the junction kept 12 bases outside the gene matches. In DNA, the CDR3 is TGTGCCAGCAGCTTAGTGGGGGGGACTAGCGGAGGCGTGGAGACCCAGTACTTC. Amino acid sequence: CASSLVGGTSGGVETQYF. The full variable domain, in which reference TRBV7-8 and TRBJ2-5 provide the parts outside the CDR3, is GAGVSQSPRYKVAKRGQDVALRCDPISGHVSLFWYQQALGQGPEFLTYFQNEAQLDKSGLPSDRFFAERPEGSVSTLKIQRTQQEDSAVYLCASSLVGGTSGGVETQYFGPGTRLLVL.

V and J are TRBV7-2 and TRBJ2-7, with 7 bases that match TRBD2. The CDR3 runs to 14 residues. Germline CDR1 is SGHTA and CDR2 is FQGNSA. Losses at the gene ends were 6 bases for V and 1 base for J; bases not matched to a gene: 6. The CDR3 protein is CASRGGGSSYEQYF. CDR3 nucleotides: TGTGCCAGCAGGGGTGGCGGGAGTTCCTACGAGCAGTACTTC. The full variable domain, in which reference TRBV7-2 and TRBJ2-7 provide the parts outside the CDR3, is GAGVSQSPSNKVTEKGKDVELRCDPISGHTALYWYRQSLGQGLEFLIYFQGNSAPDKSGLPSDRFSAERTGGSVSTLTIQRTQQEDSAVYLCASRGGGSSYEQYFGPGTRLTVT.

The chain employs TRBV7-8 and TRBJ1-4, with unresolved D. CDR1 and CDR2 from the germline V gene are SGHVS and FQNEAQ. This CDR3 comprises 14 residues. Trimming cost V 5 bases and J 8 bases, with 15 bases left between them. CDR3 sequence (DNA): TGTGCCAGCAGCCCCCGGCGGGTAGGCGAAAAACTGTTTTTT. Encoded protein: CASSPRRVGEKLFF. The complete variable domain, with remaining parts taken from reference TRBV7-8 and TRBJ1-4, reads GAGVSQSPRYKVAKRGQDVALRCDPISGHVSLFWYQQALGQGPEFLTYFQNEAQLDKSGLPSDRFFAERPEGSVSTLKIQRTQQEDSAVYLCASSPRRVGEKLFFGSGTQLSVL.

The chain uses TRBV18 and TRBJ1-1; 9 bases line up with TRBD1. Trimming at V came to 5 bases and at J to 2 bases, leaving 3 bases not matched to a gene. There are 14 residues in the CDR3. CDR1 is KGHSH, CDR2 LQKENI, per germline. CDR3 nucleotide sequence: TGTGCCAGCTCAACACAGGGGGCAAACACTGAAGCTTTCTTT. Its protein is CASSTQGANTEAFF.